This TCR beta chain was sequenced during a study of cytomegalovirus exposure and HLA in healthy donors. Study results and caveats: There were a few CMV-associated chains whose specificity for CMV antigens was confirmed in vitro.

This CDR3 contains 14 residues. J was trimmed by 2 bases and V by 4 bases; bases with no gene match: 3. Germline CDR1 ENHRY, CDR2 SYGVKD. Turning to this clone: Its antigen is not identified.

PCR primers comprised 60 Vbeta and 13 Jbeta primers. Using immunoSEQ multiplex PCR, the repertoire was profiled, and TCRdb retains in-frame clones only, with some absent. The sample lists about 140,000 clones, 70% to 80% occurring once. The chain carries TRBV10-3 and TRBJ2-7; 9 nucleotides align to TRBD1. Sequencing used PBMCs. The TCR sequence derives from a female donor in good health and CMV-seronegative. The CDR3 region has the DNA TGTGCCATCAGTGGGACAGGGGACCCCTACGAGCAGTACTTC. It is translated as CAISGTGDPYEQYF.